Listed here are 32 T cell receptor beta chains from one sample, sequenced in a study of cytomegalovirus exposure and HLA in healthy donors. The PCR used 60 Vbeta and 13 Jbeta primers. Clones were read by immunoSEQ multiplex PCR, and TCRdb kept only the in-frame ones, dropping some. In the table there are roughly 110,000 clones, 73% of which are singletons. The sample was PBMCs. Receptor source: a man aged 30 to 39 in good health and CMV-seronegative.

This rearrangement joins TRBV9 to TRBJ2-2, with a weak D call TRBD2 (6 bases). V dropped 0 bases and J dropped 9 bases, with 24 bases sitting between them. In germline, CDR1 is SGDLS, CDR2 YYNGEE. The CDR3 totals 18 residues. The CDR3 loop reads CASSVGSSASDICRELFF. In nucleotides, the CDR3 is TGTGCCAGCAGCGTAGGCTCATCTGCTAGCGACATATGCCGGGAGCTGTTTTTT.

Only a few counts were recorded for this clone. This chain links TRBV25-1 with TRBJ1-1; D unresolved. Deletions cut 4 bases from V and 2 bases from J, with 20 bases between. The CDR3 is 17 residues long. CDR1 is MGHDK and CDR2 is SYGVNS in the germline V gene. CDR3 loop: CASSVSGTAQTNTEAFF. CDR3 sequence (DNA): TGTGCCAGCAGTGTGTCAGGAACAGCCCAAACTAACACTGAAGCTTTCTTT.

The chain uses TRBV6-1 and TRBJ2-7, with a possible D match to TRBD2 (6 bases). The CDR3 is made up of 14 amino acids. Germline V lookup: CDR1 MNHNS, CDR2 SASEGT. V was cut by 3 bases and J by 3 bases, with 12 bases left in between. The CDR3 sequence is CASSEARRGYEQYF. In nucleotides, the CDR3 is TGTGCCAGCAGTGAGGCCCGGCGGGGCTACGAGCAGTACTTC.

The V gene is TRBV4-2, the J gene TRBJ2-1; TRBD2 agrees at 8 bases. The germline CDR1 and CDR2 sequences are LGHNA and YNFKEQ. The CDR3 is 16 amino acids. V lost 1 base to trimming and J lost 8 bases; unmatched junction nucleotides: 10. In DNA, the CDR3 is TGTGCCAGCAGCCAAGCAGGGGAAACCGGGAGGGATGAGCAGTTCTTC. This codes for CASSQAGETGRDEQFF.

This clone was found a few times. J is TRBJ2-7 and V is TRBV29-1, with TRBD1 identical over 10 bases. After removal of 6 bases from V and 2 bases from J, the junction contained 10 bases not matched to a gene. Germline CDR1 is SQVTM and CDR2 is ANQGSEA. The CDR3 extends over 15 amino acids. CDR3 residues: CSVRRGGQGPYEQYF. As DNA, the CDR3 is TGCAGCGTACGCAGGGGGGGACAGGGGCCCTACGAGCAGTACTTC.

The chain uses TRBV5-1 and TRBJ2-2, with TRBD1 matching over 8 bases. The CDR3 runs 14 residues. The ends lost 6 bases at V and 3 bases at J; junction bases unmatched: 4. CDR1 SGHRS and CDR2 YFSETQ come from the germline V gene. This CDR3 reads CASKDRADTGELFF. The CDR3 DNA sequence: TGCGCCAGCAAGGACAGGGCCGACACCGGGGAGCTGTTTTTT. The whole variable domain, remainder taken from reference TRBV5-1 and TRBJ2-2, is KAGVTQTPRYLIKTRGQQVTLSCSPISGHRSVSWYQQTPGQGLQFLFEYFSETQRNKGNFPGRFSGRQFSNSRSEMNVSTLELGDSALYLCASKDRADTGELFFGEGSRLTVL.

This chain links TRBV6-1 with TRBJ2-1; D might be TRBD2 (6 bases). The germline V gene encodes CDR1 MNHNS and CDR2 SASEGT. V gave up 4 bases and J gave up 3 bases, with 10 bases separating them. The CDR3 runs to 14 residues. In DNA, the CDR3 is TGTGCCAGCAGTGTGGGGGGAAACTACAATGAGCAGTTCTTC. This translates into CASSVGGNYNEQFF.

The chain recombines TRBV18 with TRBJ2-3; 7 bases agree with TRBD2. The germline V gene has CDR1 KGHSH and CDR2 LQKENI. V lost 2 bases to trimming and J lost 2 bases; unmatched junction nucleotides: 7. CDR3 length: 16 residues. CDR3 in amino acids: CASSPYGTTPTDTQYF. The DNA of the CDR3 is TGTGCCAGCTCACCATATGGGACTACCCCCACAGATACGCAGTATTTT.

The chain joins TRBV9 to TRBJ2-3, with D possibly matching TRBD1 (5 bases). Deletions cut 1 base from V and 1 base from J, with 13 bases between. The CDR3 loop spans 16 amino acids. The germline gives CDR1 SGDLS, CDR2 YYNGEE. The CDR3 sequence: CASSVTAGLGTDTQYF. CDR3 DNA sequence: TGTGCCAGCAGCGTAACGGCAGGGTTAGGCACAGATACGCAGTATTTT. The full variable domain, rest sourced from reference TRBV9 and TRBJ2-3, is DSGVTQTPKHLITATGQRVTLRCSPRSGDLSVYWYQQSLDQGLQFLIQYYNGEERAKGNILERFSAQQFPDLHSELNLSSLELGDSALYFCASSVTAGLGTDTQYFGPGTRLTVL.

The V call is TRBV11-1, the J call TRBJ1-4; possible D gene TRBD1, 6 bases. There are 14 residues in the CDR3. Between the trimmed V and J ends, which lost 5 bases and 5 bases, there was a span of 12 bases. The V gene's germline CDR1 is SGHAT and CDR2 FQDESV (reference sequence). This CDR3 is CASSLDSSNEKLFF. The DNA of the CDR3 is TGTGCCAGCAGCCTGGACAGCTCCAATGAAAAACTGTTTTTT.

The chain has TRBV9 and TRBJ2-7, with TRBD2 matching 10 bases. Germline lookup yields CDR1 SGDLS and CDR2 YYNGEE. With 2 bases clipped from V and 5 bases from J, the junction kept 7 bases outside the gene matches. This CDR3 has 15 residues. The CDR3 reads CASSVESSGRDEQYF. As DNA, the CDR3 is TGTGCCAGCAGCGTCGAATCTAGCGGGAGAGACGAGCAGTACTTC.

This clone was seen a handful of times. The V gene is TRBV19, the J gene TRBJ1-1, with 7 positions matching TRBD1. CDR3 length: 16 residues. Germline values: CDR1 LNHDA, CDR2 SQIVND (reference sequence). V shed 2 bases, J shed 4 bases, and the junction held 10 bases outside the gene matches. Here the CDR3 DNA reads TGTGCCAGTAGTATATACGGATCCCAGGGGGGCACTGAAGCTTTCTTT. It translates to CASSIYGSQGGTEAFF.

This clone was picked up a small number of times. The V call is TRBV9, the J call TRBJ1-1; D perhaps matches TRBD1 (5 bases). Germline values: CDR1 SGDLS, CDR2 YYNGEE. V gave up 5 bases and J gave up 4 bases, with 18 bases separating them. CDR3 length: 15 amino acids. As DNA, the CDR3 is TGTGCCAGCAGTCGTAGCTACAGGTCGAGCACTGAAGCTTTCTTT. Its translation: CASSRSYRSSTEAFF.

The chain uses TRBV29-1 and TRBJ1-4; TRBD1 matches 8 bases. V was clipped by 7 bases and J by 1 base; unmatched bases: 11. CDR3 length: 16 amino acids. Germline-derived CDR1 and CDR2 are SQVTM and ANQGSEA. CDR3 sequence: CSATMDREITNEKLFF. The CDR3 region has the DNA TGCAGCGCCACCATGGACAGGGAAATAACTAATGAAAAACTGTTTTTT.

The V call is TRBV6-5, the J call TRBJ2-7; D is uncertain. The CDR3 is made up of 16 amino acids. Germline CDR1 MNHEY, CDR2 SVGAGI. V was trimmed by 0 bases and J by 1 base, leaving 13 bases between them. CDR3 DNA: TGTGCCAGCAGTTACTCTTGGCAGGTGCAGTCCTACGAGCAGTACTTC. It is translated as CASSYSWQVQSYEQYF.

This clone was seen a single time. This chain connects TRBV6-1 to TRBJ1-2; D uncertain. The V gene's germline CDR1 is MNHNS and CDR2 SASEGT. Between the trimmed V and J ends, which lost 0 bases and 5 bases, there was a span of 16 bases. The length of the CDR3 is 16 residues. CDR3 coding DNA: TGTGCCAGCAGTGAAGCGGTACAGACCGCTTCATATGGCTACACCTTC. Protein sequence: CASSEAVQTASYGYTF.

The chain uses TRBV18 and TRBJ2-3; D might be TRBD2 (5 bases). Trimming cost V 3 bases and J 1 base, with 14 bases left between them. This CDR3 is built from 16 residues. Germline assignment: CDR1 KGHSH and CDR2 LQKENI. CDR3 in DNA: TGTGCCAGCTCACCCCCAGAGGGAGTCGGCACAGATACGCAGTATTTT. It encodes CASSPPEGVGTDTQYF.

The rearrangement uses TRBV6-5 and TRBJ2-2; weak D call: TRBD2 (6 bases). The length of the CDR3 is 15 residues. V was pared by 6 bases and J by 1 base, with 12 bases between. Germline V gene data show CDR1 as MNHEY and CDR2 as SVGAGI. CDR3 protein: CASRPGTWNTGELFF. In nucleotides, the CDR3 is TGTGCCAGCAGGCCCGGGACTTGGAACACCGGGGAGCTGTTTTTT.

The chain employs TRBV9 and TRBJ2-5; 9 bases line up with TRBD2. CDR3 length: 15 residues. J gave up 2 bases and V 0 bases, and 2 bases lay outside the gene matches. Germline loops: CDR1 SGDLS, CDR2 YYNGEE. The CDR3: CASSVAAGGQETQYF. DNA of the CDR3: TGTGCCAGCAGCGTAGCGGCGGGGGGGCAAGAGACCCAGTACTTC.

The chain has TRBV7-3 and TRBJ1-1; 8 bases agree with TRBD1. The CDR3 is made up of 13 amino acids. Losses at the gene ends were 5 bases for V and 5 bases for J; bases not matched to a gene: 4. Germline CDR1 is SGHTA and CDR2 is FQGTGA. For the CDR3, the DNA is TGTGCCAGCAGCACCGACAGGGGTACTGAAGCTTTCTTT. It yields the protein CASSTDRGTEAFF.

This chain connects TRBV5-8 to TRBJ1-2; 8 bases map to TRBD1. The CDR3 extends over 15 amino acids. Germline V gene data show CDR1 as SGHTS and CDR2 as YDEGEE. The V segment lost 4 bases and the J segment 3 bases; nucleotides outside the gene matches: 8. The CDR3 nucleotides are TGTGCCAGCAGCGGAGGACAGGGTTGGGACTATGGCTACACCTTC. As protein: CASSGGQGWDYGYTF.

This clone has a handful of counts. V usage is TRBV25-1 and J usage is TRBJ2-5; D possibly corresponds to TRBD2 (5 bases). V was shortened by 4 bases and J by 3 bases, with 12 bases between the two germline ends. Germline CDR1 MGHDK, CDR2 SYGVNS. CDR3 size: 14 residues. The CDR3 protein is CASSAQVREETQYF. The CDR3 DNA reads TGTGCCAGCAGTGCCCAGGTGCGGGAAGAGACCCAGTACTTC.

The chain has TRBV2 and TRBJ2-4; TRBD1 matches 9 bases. From germline, CDR1 is SNHLY and CDR2 FYNNEI. Trimming cost V 7 bases and J 7 bases; bases outside gene matches: 5. This CDR3 contains 13 residues. The CDR3 DNA follows: TGTGCCAGCAAAGGGACAGGGAGGAACATTCAGTACTTC. It is translated as CASKGTGRNIQYF.

In this sample, this clone turned up a few times. This chain uses TRBV6-1 with TRBJ2-1; D remains ambiguous. V was clipped by 7 bases and J by 0 bases, with 16 bases between them. From germline, CDR1 is MNHNS and CDR2 SASEGT. This CDR3 comprises 16 residues. This CDR3 is CASTESETYSYNEQFF. DNA of the CDR3: TGTGCCAGCACTGAGTCGGAGACTTACTCCTACAATGAGCAGTTCTTC.

V is TRBV7-8 and J is TRBJ2-1, with TRBD2 identical over 7 bases. The length of the CDR3 is 18 residues. Unmatched junction bases numbered 19, after V lost 1 base and J lost 10 bases. Germline values: CDR1 SGHVS, CDR2 FQNEAQ. The CDR3 reads CASSLGGGSRRADREQFF. The CDR3 nucleotides are TGTGCCAGCAGCTTAGGGGGGGGGAGTCGGCGGGCAGATCGGGAGCAGTTCTTC. Drawing the rest from reference TRBV7-8 and TRBJ2-1, the complete variable domain is GAGVSQSPRYKVAKRGQDVALRCDPISGHVSLFWYQQALGQGPEFLTYFQNEAQLDKSGLPSDRFFAERPEGSVSTLKIQRTQQEDSAVYLCASSLGGGSRRADREQFFGPGTRLTVL.

The chain is built from TRBV18 and TRBJ2-7; D may be TRBD1 (5 bases). CDR1 and CDR2 from the germline V gene are KGHSH and LQKENI. Trimming left V 0 bases short and J 6 bases short, with 12 bases between. CDR3 size: 14 residues. CDR3 DNA sequence: TGTGCCAGCTCACCACCCACAGGCTCCGGCGAGCAGTACTTC. Translated, it gives CASSPPTGSGEQYF.

The genes are TRBV6-5 and TRBJ2-3; TRBD1 matches 9 bases. V shed 0 bases and J 6 bases; nucleotides not matched to a gene: 7. Germline V gene lookup returns CDR1 MNHEY and CDR2 SVGAGI. CDR3 length: 16 residues. The CDR3 reads CASSYSTGGSYDTQYF. Here the CDR3 DNA reads TGTGCCAGCAGTTACTCGACAGGGGGTTCCTATGATACGCAGTATTTT.

The rearrangement uses TRBV6-5 and TRBJ1-4; D uncertain. The V end lost 2 bases, the J end lost 4 bases, and 11 bases lay between the germline ends. In germline, CDR1 is MNHEY, CDR2 SVGAGI. This CDR3 spans 15 amino acids. CDR3 nucleotide sequence: TGTGCCAGCAGTTACCACCATGGGAGTAATGAAAAACTGTTTTTT. This sequence encodes CASSYHHGSNEKLFF.

The J gene is TRBJ2-3, the V gene TRBV6-5; D call uncertain. V lost 7 bases to trimming and J lost 3 bases, with 8 bases between them. Germline V CDR1 and CDR2: MNHEY, SVGAGI. CDR3 length: 12 amino acids. DNA for the CDR3: TGTGCCAGCACCTCGAGAACAGATACGCAGTATTTT. It encodes CASTSRTDTQYF.

The chain recombines TRBV5-1 with TRBJ2-5, with 7 bases identical to TRBD1. The CDR3 contains 14 residues. Germline V gives CDR1 SGHRS, CDR2 YFSETQ. V gave up 2 bases and J gave up 3 bases; unmatched junction bases: 4. CDR3 sequence reads: CASSLGTDEETQYF. The CDR3 DNA reads TGCGCCAGCAGCTTAGGGACAGATGAAGAGACCCAGTACTTC.

The genes are TRBV11-2 and TRBJ2-5; tentative D call: TRBD2 (7 bases). V was trimmed by 1 base and J by 0 bases, leaving 12 bases between them. This CDR3 region has 16 residues. Per the germline V gene, CDR1 is SGHAT and CDR2 is FQNNGV. DNA for the CDR3: TGTGCCAGCAGCTTAGCCACGGGGGGCAACCAAGAGACCCAGTACTTC. Protein sequence: CASSLATGGNQETQYF.

CDR3 residues: CASGPQRQTQYF. CDR3 nucleotide sequence: TGTGCCAGCGGCCCCCAGCGACAGACCCAGTACTTC. The rearrangement links TRBV11-2 to TRBJ2-5; D uncertain. Germline CDR1 SGHAT, CDR2 FQNNGV. V lost 8 bases and J 6 bases, leaving 13 bases between the germline ends. CDR3 length: 12 residues.